The clone carrying this T cell receptor (beta chain) has just a few counts. TCRdb reprocessed the 5' RACE reads via MiXCR and lists one record per CDR3 protein. The table shows about 890,000 distinct CDR3 sequences, with more than 9% occurring only once. This record comes from a study of identical twins. The CDR3 runs to 16 residues. Germline trimming cut 3 bases from V and 1 base from J; bases unmatched to any gene: 5. Germline lookup yields CDR1 LNHNV and CDR2 YYDKDF (reference sequence). The same specimen was also included in a second study, on yellow fever vaccine responses in identical twins.

The source is a woman under 30 in good health. The sequencing input was PBMCs. The rearrangement uses TRBV15 and TRBJ2-1, with TRBD2 matching 8 bases. The DNA for the CDR3 is TGTGCCACCAGCAGGAGCGGGAGATTGTCCTACAATGAGCAGTTCTTC. The encoded protein is CATSRSGRLSYNEQFF.